A selection of T cell receptor beta chains follows, all from one sample in a study of blood T cells in healthy people across ages. TCRdb analysed the 5' RACE reads with MiXCR anew, one entry per CDR3 protein. This sample has roughly 930,000 distinct CDR3 sequences; about 48% occur once, and the top ten carry 13%. Sequenced material: blood. The receptors were gathered from a man aged 25-45 years in good health. Each CDR3 is given with its conserved first and last residue. The D gene is left open where the match is weak. Clone size appears in some rows only: once, few, many, or a class for an expanded clone.

>TRBJ1-1|-|TRBV27|TRBD1
TGTGCCAGCAGTTTAGTGGACAGGGGGAACACTGAAGCTTTCTTT
CASSLVDRGNTEAFF
>TRBJ2-5|few|TRBV7-2|TRBD1
TGTGCCAGCAGCTTAAACAGGGGGAGGGAGACCCAGTACTTC
CASSLNRGRETQYF
>TRBJ2-5|many|TRBV5-1|-
TGCGCCAGCAGCTTGGCGGGTCTGCAAGAGACCCAGTACTTC
CASSLAGLQETQYF
>TRBJ1-2|-|TRBV12-3/TRBV12-4|TRBD1
TGTGCCAGCAGCACCGGGACAGACAGCTATGGCTACACCTTC
CASSTGTDSYGYTF
>TRBJ1-2|-|TRBV4-1|TRBD1
TGCGCCAGCAGCCAACCTTACAGGGGGTCGTCCTACACCTTC
CASSQPYRGSSYTF
>TRBJ2-1|-|TRBV11-2|-
TGTGCCAGCAGCTCGCCCGCAGGGCGGTTGTTCTTC
CASSSPAGRLFF
>TRBJ1-4|-|TRBV7-9|-
TGTGCCAGCAGCGGATTGGGGGACGACACTTACGAAAAACTGTTTTTT
CASSGLGDDTYEKLFF
>TRBJ2-7|few|TRBV4-3|-
TGCGCCAGCAGCCAAGCTTTGGGGGGTCCGGGTACCTACGAGCAGTACTTC
CASSQALGGPGTYEQYF
>TRBJ2-2|-|TRBV6-5|-
TGTGCCAGCGGAAAGCCCACCCGGGAGCTGTTTTTT
CASGKPTRELFF
>TRBJ2-3|-|TRBV24-1|-
TGTGCCACCAGTGAGGGGCGGGGCAGGTCAGATACGCAGTATTTT
CATSEGRGRSDTQYF
>TRBJ2-1|-|TRBV11-2|-
TGTGCCAGCAGCTTAGTAATGTCAAGGAGCTCCGACAATGAGCAGTTCTTC
CASSLVMSRSSDNEQFF
>TRBJ1-1|-|TRBV5-1|TRBD1
TGCGCCAGCAGCTTGGGAGGACAGGATAACACTGAAGCTTTCTTT
CASSLGGQDNTEAFF
>TRBJ2-4|-|TRBV20-1|-
TGCAGTGCTAGACCATTAATCGGCATTCAGTACTTC
CSARPLIGIQYF
>TRBJ1-1|-|TRBV4-2|-
TGTGCCAGCAGCCCCGGGACGGACCGTTGGAAGACTGAAGCTTTCTTT
CASSPGTDRWKTEAFF
>TRBJ2-2|-|TRBV7-6|-
-
CASSLVAAGTGVGEQFF
>TRBJ2-1|few|TRBV20-1|TRBD2
TGCAGCAGACCACGGACTAGCGGGCTCCACAATGAGCAGTTCTTC
CSRPRTSGLHNEQFF
>TRBJ1-4|few|TRBV4-2|TRBD1
TGTGCCAGCAGCCAAGAGGGACAGGGGGGCGAAAAACTGTTTTTT
CASSQEGQGGEKLFF
>TRBJ2-5|-|TRBV2|-
TGTGCCAGCACCGACTACCAAGAGACCCAGTACTTC
CASTDYQETQYF
>TRBJ2-3|-|TRBV6-5|TRBD2
TGTGCCAGCAGGGAGAGCGGGGGCGCCCATAATACGCAGTATTTT
CASRESGGAHNTQYF
>TRBJ1-5|few|TRBV5-1|TRBD1
TGCGCCAGCAGCGCGGCCGGACAGGGGGATAATCAGCCCCAGCATTTT
CASSAAGQGDNQPQHF
>TRBJ2-5|-|TRBV14|-
TGTGCCAGCAGCCCGCCCTTAGTGGACAGCGTAAAAGAGACCCAGTACTTC
CASSPPLVDSVKETQYF
>TRBJ2-3|-|TRBV7-6|TRBD2
TGTGCCAGCAGCTCATTGACTAGCGGTCCCCCAGATACGCAGTATTTT
CASSSLTSGPPDTQYF
>TRBJ2-4|-|TRBV7-2|TRBD2
TGTGCCAGCAGCCCTAGCGGAGCCGACCTAGCCAAAAACATTCAGTACTTC
CASSPSGADLAKNIQYF
>TRBJ1-2|once|TRBV6-2/TRBV6-3|TRBD1
TGTGCCAGCAGCCCCCTGCGGGACAGCCGGAACTATGGCTACACCTTC
CASSPLRDSRNYGYTF
>TRBJ2-3|-|TRBV2|-
TGTGCCAGCAGTAAGGAGAGCACAGATACGCAGTATTTT
CASSKESTDTQYF
>TRBJ2-3|-|TRBV6-5|TRBD1
TGTGCCAGCAGTTACTTTGGGACAGGGCTAGATACGCAGTATTTT
CASSYFGTGLDTQYF
>TRBJ2-3|-|TRBV7-6|TRBD1
TGTGCCAGCAGCTCGAGACAGGGGGCCCAAGATACGCAGTATTTT
CASSSRQGAQDTQYF